Listed here are 3 T cell receptor beta chains from one sample, sequenced in a study of regulatory T cells in long-lasting Graves disease. Arm-PCR of CDR3 regions with iRepertoire HTBI primers generated TCR beta libraries. MiXCR, applied by TCRdb to the multiplex PCR reads, yields one record per CDR3 protein. The sample lists about 540,000 distinct CDR3 sequences; about 13% were seen once. This sample's time point: newly diagnosed GD, antithyroid drugs for less than 3 months. Scientists built the TCR library using RNA that was extracted from PBMCs. In addition, the sample was reused for a study of T cells in Graves' hyperthyroidism and ophthalmopathy.

Sample: peripheral blood mononuclear cells (PBMCs), taken at new diagnosis, from a patient treated with antithyroid drugs. The receptors originated from a man aged 30 to 45 with Graves disease.

The chain employs TRBV5-1 and TRBJ2-7; 12 bases fit TRBD2. The trim removed 4 bases at V and 3 bases at J, leaving 5 bases unmatched. Germline assignment: CDR1 SGHRS and CDR2 YFSETQ. The CDR3 covers 15 residues. Here the CDR3 DNA reads TGCGCCAGCAGCGCGACTAGCGGGAGTCTCTACGAGCAGTACTTC. Its protein product is CASSATSGSLYEQYF.

V gene TRBV11-2 combines with J gene TRBJ1-6, with no clear D. Germline V gene data show CDR1 as SGHAT and CDR2 as FQNNGV. The CDR3 sequence is 14 residues long. The V end lost 8 bases, the J end lost 14 bases, and 22 bases lay between the germline ends. For the CDR3, the DNA is TGTGCCAGCGGCAAAAATAGTAATTCTGCGACCCTCCACTTT. Translation: CASGKNSNSATLHF.

This chain uses TRBV7-8 with TRBJ2-1, with 8 bases matching TRBD2. V was pared by 5 bases and J by 9 bases, with 15 bases of the junction left unmatched. CDR1 and CDR2 (germline): SGHVS, FQNEAQ. CDR3 length: 16 amino acids. CDR3 in DNA: TGTGCCAGCAGCCCGCGTGAAGCGGGAGCCTTGGGTGAGCAGTTCTTC. This encodes CASSPREAGALGEQFF.